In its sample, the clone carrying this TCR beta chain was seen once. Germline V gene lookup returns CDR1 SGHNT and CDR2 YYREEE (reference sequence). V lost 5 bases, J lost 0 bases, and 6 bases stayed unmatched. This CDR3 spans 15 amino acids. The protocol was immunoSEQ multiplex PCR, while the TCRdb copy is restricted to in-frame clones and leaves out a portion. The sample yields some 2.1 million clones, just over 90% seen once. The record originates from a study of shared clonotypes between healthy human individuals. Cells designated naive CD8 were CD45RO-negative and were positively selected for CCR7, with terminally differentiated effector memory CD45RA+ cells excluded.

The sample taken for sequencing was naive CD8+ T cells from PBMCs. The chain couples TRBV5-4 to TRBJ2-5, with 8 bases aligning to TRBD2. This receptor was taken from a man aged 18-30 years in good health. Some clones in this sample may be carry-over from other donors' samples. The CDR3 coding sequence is TGTGCCAGCAGTCAAGCTAGCGGGTACCAAGAGACCCAGTACTTC. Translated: CASSQASGYQETQYF.